These T cell receptor beta chains were read from a single sample in a study of cytomegalovirus exposure and HLA in healthy donors. Measured with immunoSEQ multiplex PCR; TCRdb has only the in-frame clones, and not every one. This table lists approximately 210,000 clones. Sequencing was done on a sample of PBMCs. All receptors come from a woman aged 25 to 45 in good health and CMV-seropositive. CDR3s include the opening cysteine and the closing phenylalanine or tryptophan. The order of the fields is D gene, J gene, V gene, CDR3 protein, CDR3 DNA. D genes are given only for firm matches.

D: NA
J: TRBJ2-5
V: TRBV6-1
CDR3: CASSEGGSQETQYF
DNA: TGTGCCAGCAGTGAAGGGGGCAGCCAAGAGACCCAGTACTTC

D: TRBD1
J: TRBJ2-1
V: TRBV5-5
CDR3: CASSRQGRGNEQFF
DNA: TGTGCCAGCAGCCGACAGGGGCGAGGAAATGAGCAGTTCTTC

D: NA
J: TRBJ1-2
V: TRBV6-5
CDR3: CASSYERGYYGYTF
DNA: TGTGCCAGCAGTTACGAGCGGGGTTACTATGGCTACACCTTC

D: NA
J: TRBJ2-7
V: TRBV4-3
CDR3: CASSQARVRYEQYF
DNA: TGCGCCAGCAGCCAAGCCAGGGTGCGGTACGAGCAGTACTTC

D: NA
J: TRBJ2-7
V: TRBV11-3
CDR3: CASSLGGSSRYEQYF
DNA: TGTGCCAGCAGCTTAGGAGGTTCTAGTCGCTACGAGCAGTACTTC

D: TRBD1
J: TRBJ1-1
V: TRBV18
CDR3: CASSPTTGGGAEAFF
DNA: TGTGCCAGCTCACCCACGACAGGGGGAGGGGCTGAAGCTTTCTTT

D: NA
J: TRBJ1-5
V: TRBV7-8
CDR3: CASSPWQGNDQPQHF
DNA: TGTGCCAGCAGCCCCTGGCAGGGCAACGATCAGCCCCAGCATTTT

D: TRBD1
J: TRBJ1-2
V: TRBV2
CDR3: CASSQTTGGHGYTF
DNA: TGTGCCAGCAGCCAAACCACAGGGGGACATGGCTACACCTTC

D: TRBD2
J: TRBJ2-2
V: TRBV6-5
CDR3: CASSLAGGNTGELFF
DNA: TGTGCCAGCAGTTTAGCGGGAGGAAACACCGGGGAGCTGTTTTTT

D: TRBD1
J: TRBJ2-1
V: TRBV10-1
CDR3: CASSEWGQGPTYNEQFF
DNA: TGCGCCAGCAGTGAGTGGGGACAGGGCCCAACCTACAATGAGCAGTTCTTC

D: NA
J: TRBJ1-2
V: TRBV10-3
CDR3: CAIMSLNPGYGYTF
DNA: TGTGCCATCATGTCCCTCAATCCGGGTTATGGCTACACCTTC

D: TRBD1
J: TRBJ2-7
V: TRBV10-1
CDR3: CASSESVGDRAYEQYF
DNA: TGCGCCAGCAGTGAGTCGGTGGGGGACAGGGCCTACGAGCAGTACTTC

D: TRBD1
J: TRBJ2-5
V: TRBV6-1
CDR3: CASSRGQLETQYF
DNA: TGTGCCAGCAGTCGGGGACAGTTGGAGACCCAGTACTTC

D: TRBD2
J: TRBJ2-7
V: TRBV18
CDR3: CASSPPGGTQIHYEQYF
DNA: TGTGCCAGCTCACCACCGGGAGGGACGCAAATTCATTACGAGCAGTACTTC

D: TRBD1
J: TRBJ2-7
V: TRBV4-1
CDR3: CASSQVSGGDYEQYF
DNA: TGCGCCAGCAGCCAAGTTTCAGGGGGCGATTACGAGCAGTACTTC

D: TRBD2
J: TRBJ2-1
V: TRBV5-1
CDR3: CASSLRPSGGPDNEQFF
DNA: TGCGCCAGCAGCTTGAGGCCTAGCGGGGGGCCGGATAATGAGCAGTTCTTC

D: NA
J: TRBJ2-3
V: TRBV5-6
CDR3: CASSWPGGLSTDTQYF
DNA: TGTGCCAGCAGCTGGCCCGGGGGTCTCAGCACAGATACGCAGTATTTT

D: NA
J: TRBJ2-1
V: TRBV28
CDR3: CASGTSTGSYNEQFF
DNA: TGTGCCAGCGGAACCTCTACGGGCTCCTACAATGAGCAGTTCTTC

D: NA
J: TRBJ2-5
V: TRBV5-1
CDR3: CASSFLTDSQETQYF
DNA: TGCGCCAGCAGCTTTCTTACAGACAGTCAAGAGACCCAGTACTTC

D: NA
J: TRBJ1-3
V: TRBV6-5
CDR3: CASSTVSGNTIYF
DNA: TGTGCCAGCAGTACAGTATCTGGAAACACCATATATTTT

D: TRBD1
J: TRBJ2-4
V: TRBV7-9
CDR3: CASSLGQGGNIQYF
DNA: TGTGCCAGCAGCTTAGGACAGGGTGGGAACATTCAGTACTTC

D: TRBD1
J: TRBJ1-1
V: TRBV5-1
CDR3: CASRLTGGLNTEAFF
DNA: TGCGCCAGCAGGTTGACAGGGGGCTTGAACACTGAAGCTTTCTTT

D: TRBD2
J: TRBJ2-5
V: TRBV7-2
CDR3: CASSLAGLAGSGTQYF
DNA: TGTGCCAGCAGCTTAGCTGGACTAGCGGGGTCGGGGACCCAGTACTTC

D: TRBD1
J: TRBJ1-6
V: TRBV4-1
CDR3: CASSQTGGWGNSPLHF
DNA: TGCGCCAGCAGCCAGACAGGGGGCTGGGGTAATTCACCCCTCCACTTT

D: TRBD2
J: TRBJ2-7
V: TRBV27
CDR3: CASSLYWTSGGPIREQYF
DNA: TGTGCCAGCAGTTTATACTGGACTAGCGGGGGACCAATACGGGAGCAGTACTTC

D: TRBD1
J: TRBJ1-1
V: TRBV10-3
CDR3: CAIAPGTGGREAFF
DNA: TGTGCCATCGCCCCGGGGACAGGGGGTCGTGAAGCTTTCTTT

D: NA
J: TRBJ1-1
V: TRBV18
CDR3: CASSPRQIGSTEAFF
DNA: TGTGCCAGCTCACCACGGCAGATAGGGAGCACTGAAGCTTTCTTT

D: NA
J: TRBJ2-6
V: TRBV27
CDR3: CASSLKARSGANVLTF
DNA: TGTGCCAGCAGTTTAAAGGCCAGGTCAGGGGCCAACGTCCTGACTTTC

D: TRBD2
J: TRBJ2-1
V: TRBV4-2
CDR3: CASSRGLAGGPDEQFF
DNA: TGTGCCAGCAGTCGGGGACTAGCGGGGGGGCCAGATGAGCAGTTCTTC

D: TRBD1
J: TRBJ2-6
V: TRBV28
CDR3: CASSLPGTDFSGANVLTF
DNA: TGTGCCAGCAGTCTCCCCGGGACAGATTTCTCTGGGGCCAACGTCCTGACTTTC

D: TRBD1
J: TRBJ2-5
V: TRBV2
CDR3: CASSLDRGEETQYF
DNA: TGTGCCAGCAGTTTGGACAGGGGGGAAGAGACCCAGTACTTC

D: NA
J: TRBJ2-3
V: TRBV19
CDR3: CASSIPGLYTDTQYF
DNA: TGTGCCAGTAGTATTCCGGGACTCTACACAGATACGCAGTATTTT

D: TRBD2
J: TRBJ2-3
V: TRBV7-9
CDR3: CASSFPSGGGTSTDTQYF
DNA: TGTGCCAGCAGCTTCCCTAGCGGGGGGGGAACTAGCACAGATACGCAGTATTTT

D: NA
J: TRBJ1-4
V: TRBV18
CDR3: CASSPPWGQEKLFF
DNA: TGTGCCAGCTCACCGCCGTGGGGGCAGGAAAAACTGTTTTTT

D: TRBD1
J: TRBJ1-1
V: TRBV29-1
CDR3: CSATRGQGVSEAFF
DNA: TGCAGCGCAACTCGGGGACAGGGGGTCTCTGAAGCTTTCTTT

D: NA
J: TRBJ1-2
V: TRBV6-5
CDR3: CASSLQGYGYTF
DNA: TGTGCCAGCAGTCTCCAGGGCTATGGCTACACCTTC

D: NA
J: TRBJ2-2
V: TRBV2
CDR3: CASSPNQVDTGELFF
DNA: TGTGCCAGCAGCCCAAATCAGGTTGACACCGGGGAGCTGTTTTTT

D: NA
J: TRBJ2-1
V: TRBV4-1
CDR3: CASSQVTSNEQFF
DNA: TGCGCCAGCAGCCAAGTCACAAGCAATGAGCAGTTCTTC